The 3 T cell receptor beta chains presented below share a single source sample, sequenced in a study of cytomegalovirus exposure and HLA in healthy donors. The PCR ran on 60 Vbeta and 13 Jbeta primers. Clones were read by immunoSEQ multiplex PCR, and TCRdb kept only the in-frame ones, dropping some. The sample includes about 190,000 clones, roughly 79% seen only once; the top ten take about 1.5%. The specimen was PBMCs. These receptors were collected from a woman between 18 and 29 years old in good health and CMV-seronegative.

V and J are TRBV11-2 and TRBJ2-7, with D possibly TRBD2 on 7 matching bases. Looked up from germline, CDR1 is SGHAT and CDR2 is FQNNGV. Trimming removed 3 bases at V and 1 base at J, with 16 bases between. CDR3 length equals 16 residues. The CDR3 DNA reads TGTGCCAGCAGCTTGGGGCGGGGGCGTCGATCCTACGAGCAGTACTTC. It yields the protein CASSLGRGRRSYEQYF.

The chain joins TRBV28 to TRBJ1-1, with D tentatively TRBD1 (5 bases). Germline CDR1 is MDHEN and CDR2 is SYDVKM. The germline V and J ends were trimmed by 5 bases and 1 base, with 8 bases remaining between them. The CDR3 has 13 residues. CDR3 nucleotides: TGTGCCAGCAGTCGAAGGGGGAACACTGAAGCTTTCTTT. Translated, it gives CASSRRGNTEAFF.

The rearrangement links TRBV12-2 to TRBJ2-3; the DNA was not used to check the table's D call, TRBD2. TRBV12-2 is a known pseudogene. This CDR3 region has 15 residues. The chain's CDR3 is CASRTRLSGADTQYF. The CDR3 coding sequence is TGTGCAAGTCGCACGCGACTAAGCGGGGCAGATACGCAGTATTTT.